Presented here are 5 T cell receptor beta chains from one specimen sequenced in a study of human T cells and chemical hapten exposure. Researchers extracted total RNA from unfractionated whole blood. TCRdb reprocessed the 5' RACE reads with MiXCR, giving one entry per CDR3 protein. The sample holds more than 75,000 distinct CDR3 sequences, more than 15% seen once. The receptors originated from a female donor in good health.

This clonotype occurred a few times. The CDR3 DNA reads as TGCAGCGTTGAAGAGGTCCCTAATGAAAAACTGTTTTTT. It translates to CSVEEVPNEKLFF. The rearrangement links TRBV29-1 to TRBJ1-4, with D unresolved. The CDR3 contains 13 residues. The germline V gene encodes CDR1 SQVTM and CDR2 ANQGSEA. With 0 bases removed from V and 3 bases from J, the gap between germline ends came to 5 bases.

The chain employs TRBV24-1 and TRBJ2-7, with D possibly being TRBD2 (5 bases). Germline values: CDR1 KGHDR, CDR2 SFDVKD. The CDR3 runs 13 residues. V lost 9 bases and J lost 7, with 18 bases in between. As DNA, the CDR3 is TGTGCCACCGCAAATGAAAAGTCGGGAGAGCAGTACTTC. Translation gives CATANEKSGEQYF.

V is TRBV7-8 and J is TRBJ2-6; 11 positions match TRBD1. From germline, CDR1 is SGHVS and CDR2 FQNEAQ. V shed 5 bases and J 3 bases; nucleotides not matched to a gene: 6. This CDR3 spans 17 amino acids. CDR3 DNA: TGTGCCAGCAGCCTCCGGACAGGGGGCGATGGGGCCAACGTCCTGACTTTC. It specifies CASSLRTGGDGANVLTF.

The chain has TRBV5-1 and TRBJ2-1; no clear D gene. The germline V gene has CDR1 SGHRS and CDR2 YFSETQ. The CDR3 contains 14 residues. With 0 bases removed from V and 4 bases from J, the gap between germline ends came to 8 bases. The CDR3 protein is CASSLEGRYNEQFF. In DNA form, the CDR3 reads TGCGCCAGCAGCTTGGAGGGCAGGTACAATGAGCAGTTCTTC. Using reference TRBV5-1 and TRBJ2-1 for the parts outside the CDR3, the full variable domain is KAGVTQTPRYLIKTRGQQVTLSCSPISGHRSVSWYQQTPGQGLQFLFEYFSETQRNKGNFPGRFSGRQFSNSRSEMNVSTLELGDSALYLCASSLEGRYNEQFFGPGTRLTVL.

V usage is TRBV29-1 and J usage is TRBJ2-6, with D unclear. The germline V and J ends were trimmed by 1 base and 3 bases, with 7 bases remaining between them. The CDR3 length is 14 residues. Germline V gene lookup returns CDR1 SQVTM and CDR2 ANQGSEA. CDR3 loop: CSVEGARGANVLTF. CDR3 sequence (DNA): TGCAGCGTTGAAGGTGCGCGTGGGGCCAACGTCCTGACTTTC.